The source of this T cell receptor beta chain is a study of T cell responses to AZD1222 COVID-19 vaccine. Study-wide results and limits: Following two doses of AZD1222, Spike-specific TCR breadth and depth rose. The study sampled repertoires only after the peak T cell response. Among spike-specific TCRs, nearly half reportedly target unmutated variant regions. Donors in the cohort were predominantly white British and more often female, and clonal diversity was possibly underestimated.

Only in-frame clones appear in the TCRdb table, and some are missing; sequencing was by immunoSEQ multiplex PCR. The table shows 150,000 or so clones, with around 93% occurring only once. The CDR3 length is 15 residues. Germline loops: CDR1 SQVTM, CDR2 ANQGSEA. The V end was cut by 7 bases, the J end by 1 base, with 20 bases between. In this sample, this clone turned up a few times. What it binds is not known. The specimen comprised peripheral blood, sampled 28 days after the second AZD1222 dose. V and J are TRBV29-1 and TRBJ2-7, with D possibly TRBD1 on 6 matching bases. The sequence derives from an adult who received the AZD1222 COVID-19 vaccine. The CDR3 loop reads CSAVRDTRRSYEQYF. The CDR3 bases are TGCAGCGCCGTAAGGGACACCCGTAGGTCCTACGAGCAGTACTTC.